Sequencing of this TCR beta chain was carried out in a study of tumor and adjacent non-tumor tissue in lung cancer. The CDR3 contains 12 residues. The V and J ends lost 9 bases and 0 bases respectively, with 9 bases between them. Overall study results and limits: Higher tumor TCR diversity was associated with shorter survival.

The library came from three nested PCR rounds adapted from ARM-PCR protocols. TCRdb re-analysed the multiplex PCR reads in MiXCR, keeping a single row per CDR3 protein. The table has some 95,000 distinct CDR3 sequences, 75% to 85% seen once. This sample's RNA came from whole unsorted tissue. This non-tumor lung sample came from over 3 cm beyond the tumor edge. With regard to this clonotype: What it binds is unknown. A read error is likely, as this CDR3 ends without the conserved phenylalanine or tryptophan.

The gene calls are TRBV12-3 or TRBV12-4 and TRBJ2-7; D uncertain. Sequenced input: distant non-tumor lung tissue. This sequence was found in a man in his fifties or sixties with small cell lung cancer. For the CDR3, the DNA is TGTGCCAGAAGCCTAACCTCCTACGAGCAGTACTTA. Residues: CARSLTSYEQYL.